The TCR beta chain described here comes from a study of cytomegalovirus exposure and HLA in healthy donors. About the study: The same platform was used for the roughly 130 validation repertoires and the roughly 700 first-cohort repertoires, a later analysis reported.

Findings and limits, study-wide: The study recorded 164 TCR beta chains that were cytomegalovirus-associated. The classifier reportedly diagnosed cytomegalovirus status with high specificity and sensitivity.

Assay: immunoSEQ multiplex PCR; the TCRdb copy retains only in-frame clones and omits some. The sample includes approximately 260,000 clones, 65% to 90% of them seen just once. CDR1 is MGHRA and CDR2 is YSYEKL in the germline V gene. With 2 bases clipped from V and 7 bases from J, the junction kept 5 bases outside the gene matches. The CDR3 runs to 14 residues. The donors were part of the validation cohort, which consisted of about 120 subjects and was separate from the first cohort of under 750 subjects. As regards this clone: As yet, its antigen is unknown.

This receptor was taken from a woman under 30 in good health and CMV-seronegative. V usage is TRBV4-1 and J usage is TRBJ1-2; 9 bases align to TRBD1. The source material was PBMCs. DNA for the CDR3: TGCGCCAGCAGCCAACTTACAGGGGGCAGTGGCTACACCTTC. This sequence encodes CASSQLTGGSGYTF.